Below, 30 T cell receptor beta chains from the same sample are listed, as sequenced in a study of T-cell memory formation after mild COVID-19. TCRdb fed the 5' RACE reads into MiXCR, producing one record per CDR3 protein. This table has 550,000 to 600,000 distinct CDR3 sequences, 17% appearing once. The sample was PBMCs or a T cell subset sorted from them (not recorded which). The receptors were sampled from an adult woman who had mild COVID-19 (a few samples of this study predate the infection). Cell type and time point are not known.

This clonotype was detected a few times. The chain links TRBV24-1 to TRBJ2-5; 10 bases line up with TRBD2. The length of the CDR3 is 15 residues. V lost 5 bases to trimming and J lost 4 bases; unmatched junction nucleotides: 6. Germline V CDR1 and CDR2: KGHDR, SFDVKD. The CDR3 sequence is CATSVPSGSRETQYF. As DNA, the CDR3 is TGTGCCACCAGTGTCCCTAGCGGGAGCCGAGAGACCCAGTACTTC.

The chain combines TRBV20-1 with TRBJ1-3; D is unclear. Germline V gives CDR1 DFQATT, CDR2 SNEGSKA (reference sequence). This CDR3 is 15 amino acids long. Trimming removed 0 bases at V and 0 bases at J, with 9 bases between. CDR3 nucleotide sequence: TGCAGTGCTAGAGAAGGACCTCTCTCTGGAAACACCATATATTTT. Encoded protein: CSAREGPLSGNTIYF.

The CDR3 sequence: CASSLALDGNQPQHF. As DNA, the CDR3 is TGCGCCAGCAGCTTGGCCTTGGACGGCAATCAGCCCCAGCATTTT. V and J are TRBV5-1 and TRBJ1-5; D is ambiguous. The V end was cut by 0 bases, the J end by 2 bases, with 9 bases between. The CDR3 runs 15 residues. Germline V CDR1 and CDR2: SGHRS, YFSETQ.

This clonotype appeared a single time. The chain has TRBV20-1 and TRBJ2-1; 14 positions agree with TRBD2. V dropped 5 bases and J dropped 8; count of bases not matched to a gene: 11. This CDR3 comprises 16 residues. From germline, CDR1 is DFQATT and CDR2 SNEGSKA (reference sequence). This CDR3 reads CSARQGLAGGGDEQFF. CDR3 in DNA: TGCAGTGCTCGACAAGGACTAGCGGGAGGCGGGGATGAGCAGTTCTTC.

The J gene is TRBJ1-1, the V gene TRBV7-9; maybe TRBD1 (5 bases). CDR3 length: 13 residues. V was pared by 6 bases and J by 6 bases, with 14 bases between. Germline CDR1 SEHNR, CDR2 FQNEAQ (reference sequence). The CDR3 is CASSWGGGAEAFF. The CDR3 nucleotides read TGTGCCAGCAGTTGGGGGGGAGGGGCTGAAGCTTTCTTT.

The rearrangement joins TRBV4-1 to TRBJ2-2; TRBD2 aligns across 7 bases. Germline V gene sequence: CDR1 MGHRA, CDR2 YSYEKL. CDR3 length: 16 residues. V shed 6 bases and J 3 bases; nucleotides not matched to a gene: 10. The CDR3 DNA is TGCGCCAGCAGTCTGCCCGCGCGGGGGTACACCGGGGAGCTGTTTTTT. It is translated as CASSLPARGYTGELFF.

This clonotype turned up a few times. This sequence joins TRBV24-1 and TRBJ1-2; the match to TRBD1 covers 10 bases. J was trimmed by 2 bases and V by 4 bases; bases with no gene match: 6. The germline gives CDR1 KGHDR, CDR2 SFDVKD. This CDR3 comprises 16 residues. In DNA form, the CDR3 reads TGTGCCACCAGTGACCCGCCGGGACAGGGGAACTATGGCTACACCTTC. This codes for CATSDPPGQGNYGYTF.

This clonotype was seen only a few times. The chain recombines TRBV5-1 with TRBJ1-1; D unclear. Trimming removed 4 bases at V and 0 bases at J, with 13 bases between. The CDR3 loop spans 15 amino acids. From germline, CDR1 is SGHRS and CDR2 YFSETQ. The CDR3 loop is CASSGREALNTEAFF. The CDR3 coding sequence is TGCGCCAGCAGCGGGAGGGAAGCTTTGAACACTGAAGCTTTCTTT.

This clonotype turned up a few times. The chain uses TRBV19 and TRBJ2-7; 8 bases fit TRBD1. V lost 4 bases to trimming and J lost 6 bases; unmatched junction nucleotides: 11. The CDR3 length is 15 residues. Per germline, CDR1 LNHDA and CDR2 SQIVND (reference sequence). CDR3 DNA sequence: TGTGCCAGTAGTACCGGACAGGGTTTGTCCATCGAGCAGTACTTC. Its protein product is CASSTGQGLSIEQYF.

The V call is TRBV5-1, the J call TRBJ2-7; TRBD1 matches at 9 bases. The V segment lost 4 bases and the J segment 3 bases; nucleotides outside the gene matches: 8. The germline CDR1 and CDR2 sequences are SGHRS and YFSETQ. This CDR3 spans 15 amino acids. The CDR3 region is CASSLPGTGYYEQYF. The CDR3 DNA reads TGCGCCAGCAGCCTACCCGGGACAGGGTACTACGAGCAGTACTTC.

The rearrangement uses TRBV30 and TRBJ2-1; 7 bases are a match to TRBD2. The germline V gene has CDR1 GTSNPN and CDR2 SVGIG (reference sequence). V dropped 4 bases and J dropped 7; count of bases not matched to a gene: 16. The CDR3 is 16 residues long. The CDR3 is CAWNQDASGEGNEQFF. The CDR3 DNA reads as TGTGCCTGGAACCAAGATGCTAGCGGTGAGGGTAATGAGCAGTTCTTC.

This clonotype occurred many times. The chain is built from TRBV7-2 and TRBJ2-1, with 10 bases identical to TRBD2. The CDR3 sequence is 15 residues long. V was pared by 4 bases and J by 7 bases, with 7 bases of the junction left unmatched. Germline CDR1 is SGHTA and CDR2 is FQGNSA. The CDR3 nucleotides are TGTGCCAGCAGCTCGAGCGGGGGGGCCTTTAATGAGCAGTTCTTC. This sequence encodes CASSSSGGAFNEQFF.

The chain has TRBV7-9 and TRBJ2-7; weak D call: TRBD2 (6 bases). This CDR3 is built from 16 residues. Trimming shortened V by 0 bases and J by 0 bases, and 12 bases separated the two germline ends. From germline, CDR1 is SEHNR and CDR2 FQNEAQ (reference sequence). As DNA, the CDR3 is TGTGCCAGCAGCTTAGCGGTGGGGGGAAACTCCTACGAGCAGTACTTC. Protein sequence: CASSLAVGGNSYEQYF.

The gene calls are TRBV7-9 and TRBJ1-4; D is ambiguous. V lost 3 bases and J 0 bases, leaving 5 bases between the germline ends. The CDR3 is made up of 14 amino acids. Germline V lookup: CDR1 SEHNR, CDR2 FQNEAQ (reference sequence). The CDR3 loop is CASSLPATNEKLFF. The CDR3 DNA sequence: TGTGCCAGCAGCTTGCCAGCAACTAATGAAAAACTGTTTTTT. The variable domain in full, completed from reference TRBV7-9 and TRBJ1-4, reads DTGVSQNPRHKITKRGQNVTFRCDPISEHNRLYWYRQTLGQGPEFLTYFQNEAQLEKSRLLSDRFSAERPKGSFSTLEIQRTEQGDSAMYLCASSLPATNEKLFFGSGTQLSVL.

This chain uses TRBV19 with TRBJ2-1; D gene uncertain. The V gene's germline CDR1 is LNHDA and CDR2 SQIVND (reference sequence). Trimming shortened V by 5 bases and J by 9 bases, and 17 bases separated the two germline ends. The CDR3 loop spans 14 amino acids. CDR3 nucleotides: TGTGCCAGTAGTCCCCGAGGTAGCTTCGTTGAGCAGTTCTTC. Translation gives CASSPRGSFVEQFF.

The chain recombines TRBV6-1 with TRBJ1-5; possibly TRBD1 for D (5 bases). The length of the CDR3 is 13 residues. Trimming shortened V by 5 bases and J by 7 bases, and 12 bases separated the two germline ends. Germline V CDR1 and CDR2: MNHNS, SASEGT. The CDR3 sequence: CASSTRDWQPQHF. CDR3 sequence (DNA): TGTGCCAGCAGTACCCGGGACTGGCAGCCCCAGCATTTT.

This clonotype was counted a few times. The chain couples TRBV7-2 to TRBJ1-1, with 8 bases fitting TRBD1. Germline trimming cut 5 bases from V and 2 bases from J; bases unmatched to any gene: 7. The CDR3 extends over 15 amino acids. Germline CDR1 is SGHTA and CDR2 is FQGNSA. CDR3 sequence reads: CASSRGDRPNTEAFF. The CDR3 nucleotides read TGTGCCAGCAGCCGGGGGGACAGGCCCAACACTGAAGCTTTCTTT.

This chain links TRBV12-3 or TRBV12-4 with TRBJ1-2, with D perhaps TRBD1 (6 bases). V was cut by 7 bases and J by 8 bases, with 17 bases left in between. CDR3 length: 13 amino acids. CDR3: CASTLGAGVGYTF. The CDR3 nucleotides are TGTGCCAGCACCTTGGGGGCAGGGGTAGGCTACACCTTC.

V and J are TRBV12-3 or TRBV12-4 and TRBJ1-1, with D possibly TRBD1 on 6 matching bases. V was cut by 4 bases and J by 4 bases, with 10 bases left in between. This CDR3 spans 13 amino acids. CDR3 bases: TGTGCCAGCAGTTCCAACAGGGTCACTGAAGCTTTCTTT. It yields the protein CASSSNRVTEAFF.

This clonotype was observed a handful of times. The chain has TRBV7-3 and TRBJ2-3, with a possible D match to TRBD1 (5 bases). Per germline, CDR1 SGHTA and CDR2 FQGTGA. Trimming left V 1 base short and J 0 bases short, with 8 bases between. This CDR3 has 15 amino acids. CDR3 protein: CASSLSRVSTDTQYF. Written as DNA, the CDR3 is TGTGCCAGCAGCTTAAGCAGGGTGAGCACAGATACGCAGTATTTT.

In this sample, this clonotype turned up many times. This chain uses TRBV7-2 with TRBJ1-1; D may be TRBD1 (5 bases). V lost 3 bases and J 3 bases, leaving 11 bases between the germline ends. Germline V gene sequence: CDR1 SGHTA, CDR2 FQGNSA. This CDR3 comprises 14 residues. CDR3 residues: CASSFKARDTEAFF. The CDR3 DNA sequence: TGTGCCAGCAGCTTTAAGGCCAGGGACACTGAAGCTTTCTTT.

This clonotype was seen many times. The CDR3, as DNA: TGTGCCACCAGTGGACCAGGAGGTTATGAGCAGTTCTTC. This encodes CATSGPGGYEQFF. The gene calls are TRBV24-1 and TRBJ2-1; weak D call: TRBD2 (5 bases). Per germline, CDR1 KGHDR and CDR2 SFDVKD. The V end was cut by 5 bases, the J end by 8 bases, with 12 bases between. This CDR3 is built from 13 residues.

The rearrangement uses TRBV9 and TRBJ1-2; no firm D call. Germline assignment: CDR1 SGDLS and CDR2 YYNGEE. V was shortened by 0 bases and J by 0 bases, with 3 bases between the two germline ends. The CDR3 runs 13 residues. CDR3: CASSVVANYGYTF. CDR3 sequence (DNA): TGTGCCAGCAGCGTAGTAGCTAACTATGGCTACACCTTC.

In its sample, this clonotype was seen a few times. The rearrangement uses TRBV24-1 and TRBJ2-3, with 11 bases aligning to TRBD2. Germline assignment: CDR1 KGHDR and CDR2 SFDVKD. With 3 bases clipped from V and 13 bases from J, the junction kept 11 bases outside the gene matches. The CDR3 extends over 15 amino acids. CDR3 amino acids: CATSDHAGLADSKYF. CDR3 DNA sequence: TGTGCCACCAGTGATCACGCGGGACTAGCGGATTCTAAGTATTTT.

The V call is TRBV12-3 or TRBV12-4, the J call TRBJ2-3, with 12 bases matching TRBD2. Germline trimming cut 8 bases from V and 5 bases from J; bases unmatched to any gene: 11. The CDR3 spans 16 residues. CDR3: CASRPGGGLAGDTQYF. The CDR3 DNA is TGTGCCAGCCGTCCCGGGGGGGGACTAGCGGGAGATACGCAGTATTTT.

This clonotype was seen more than once but under ten times. The V call is TRBV7-6, the J call TRBJ2-1, with D perhaps matching TRBD1 (7 bases). The CDR3 sequence is 17 residues long. Trimming stripped 0 bases from V and 3 bases from J, with 15 bases between. CDR1 and CDR2 (germline): SGHVS, FNYEAQ. The CDR3 loop reads CASSLAAGGQGYNEQFF. In DNA, the CDR3 is TGTGCCAGCAGCTTAGCGGCAGGGGGGCAGGGCTACAATGAGCAGTTCTTC.

This rearrangement joins TRBV4-1 to TRBJ1-5, with 7 nucleotides matching TRBD1. V lost 2 bases to trimming and J lost 5 bases; unmatched junction nucleotides: 9. The CDR3 length is 16 residues. In germline, CDR1 is MGHRA, CDR2 YSYEKL. The CDR3 region has the DNA TGCGCCAGCAGCCAAAGGTCAGGGGGGACTGATCAGCCCCAGCATTTT. The encoded protein is CASSQRSGGTDQPQHF.

This chain connects TRBV7-2 to TRBJ1-1; D unresolved. The CDR3 is 14 amino acids. CDR1 SGHTA and CDR2 FQGNSA come from the germline V gene. V was trimmed by 0 bases and J by 6 bases, leaving 11 bases between them. Here the CDR3 DNA reads TGTGCCAGCAGCTTAGCTCCTCATACTCCTGAAGCTTTCTTT. Translating gives CASSLAPHTPEAFF. The variable domain in full, with the rest retrieved from reference TRBV7-2 and TRBJ1-1, is GAGVSQSPSNKVTEKGKDVELRCDPISGHTALYWYRQSLGQGLEFLIYFQGNSAPDKSGLPSDRFSAERTGGSVSTLTIQRTQQEDSAVYLCASSLAPHTPEAFFGQGTRLTVV.

About this clonotype: The junction departs from germline at one end; a sequencing error may be responsible. The chain uses TRBV20-1 and TRBJ1-2; 7 bases map to TRBD1. CDR1 and CDR2 from the germline V gene are DFQATT and SNEGSKA (reference sequence). The CDR3 totals 13 residues. CDR3 residues: CSARGQIRGGFTF. CDR3 DNA sequence: TGCAGTGCTAGGGGACAGATCCGAGGGGGCTTCACCTTC.

In its sample, this clonotype was seen a few times. The rearrangement links TRBV29-1 to TRBJ2-1; 9 bases agree with TRBD2. The CDR3 spans 13 residues. The germline V gene has CDR1 SQVTM and CDR2 ANQGSEA. V shed 4 bases and J 8 bases; nucleotides not matched to a gene: 6. Written as DNA, the CDR3 is TGCAGCGTTGTCGCGGGGGGGCCGGATGAGCAGTTCTTC. Translation: CSVVAGGPDEQFF.